Below, one T cell receptor beta chain is given with its context. This sample was taken from a study of blood T cell repertoires in COVID-19. Generated by immunoSEQ multiplex PCR, the TCRdb table keeps only in-frame clones and is missing some. Of roughly 30,000 clones listed, around 85% are singletons. This receptor was taken from a woman in her sixties or seventies with acute or convalescent COVID-19. Sequenced sample: peripheral blood.

The CDR3 DNA is TGTGCCAGCAGCTTAGGAGGCCAGCCCCAGCATTTT. Protein product: CASSLGGQPQHF. V gene TRBV7-9 combines with J gene TRBJ1-5; D is undetermined. CDR3 size: 12 residues. Trimming pared 1 base from V and 7 bases from J, leaving 5 bases between. Germline CDR1 is SEHNR and CDR2 is FQNEAQ (reference sequence).